These 24 T cell receptor beta chains originate from one sample sequenced in a study of response to subunit inactivated influenza vaccine listed by TCRdb under 2018. Library creation used RT-PCR. The instrument was an Illumina HiSeq 2500. In TCRdb, the public reads were trimmed at Q25 with fastp and aligned with MiXCR, with productive beta chains retained. Each CDR3 protein gets just one entry, which takes the most common genes and DNA from the rows behind it. Present in this sample are about 650,000 distinct CDR3 sequences, more than 15% of which were seen just once. In total, the top ten clones hold more than 9% of the sample. This sample comprised PBMCs from blood, obtained about 13 days after vaccination. The receptors come from a man in his forties or fifties who received an inactivated influenza vaccine. Donor details come from another sample of the same person, matched by shared clones.

J is TRBJ1-4 and V is TRBV14; D gene ambiguous. This CDR3 comprises 15 residues. Trimming removed 1 base from V and 3 bases from J, with 9 bases in between. Germline-derived CDR1 and CDR2 are SGHDN and FVKESK. CDR3: CASSQVAGPNEKLFF. As DNA, the CDR3 is TGTGCCAGCAGCCAAGTTGCCGGGCCTAATGAAAAACTGTTTTTT.

This clonotype was observed a handful of times. This chain connects TRBV6-6 to TRBJ1-5; 11 bases line up with TRBD1. Germline-derived CDR1 and CDR2 are MNHNY and SVGAGI (reference sequence). J lost 15 bases, V lost 7 bases, and 11 bases had no gene match. This CDR3 is 13 amino acids long. The CDR3 DNA sequence: TGTGCCAGCACCACGAGCCTCGGGACAGGGGGGCATTTT. Encoded protein: CASTTSLGTGGHF.

CDR3 DNA: TGCAGTGCTGTTTATTTAGCGGGAGGTAGCAATGAGCAGTTCTTC. It codes for CSAVYLAGGSNEQFF. The V call is TRBV20-1, the J call TRBJ2-1; 10 nucleotides match TRBD2. This CDR3 has 15 residues. The V gene end was trimmed by 5 bases and the J gene end by 6 bases; junction bases not matched to a gene: 10. The germline gives CDR1 DFQATT, CDR2 SNEGSKA (reference sequence).

The chain couples TRBV3-1 to TRBJ2-5; D not certain. With 0 bases removed from V and 0 bases from J, the gap between germline ends came to 5 bases. Germline V lookup: CDR1 LGHDT, CDR2 YNNKEL (reference sequence). The CDR3 covers 14 residues. The CDR3 DNA follows: TGTGCCAGCAGCCAAGAGGTATACCAAGAGACCCAGTACTTC. Amino acids: CASSQEVYQETQYF.

Only a few counts were recorded for this clonotype. The chain combines TRBV20-1 with TRBJ2-3; 11 positions agree with TRBD1. Germline CDR1 DFQATT, CDR2 SNEGSKA (reference sequence). The CDR3 has 15 residues. V was pared by 2 bases and J by 5 bases, with 6 bases of the junction left unmatched. The DNA for the CDR3 is TGCAGTGCTAGACTACCCGGGACAGGGGGAGATACGCAGTATTTT. Its protein product is CSARLPGTGGDTQYF.

At least ten counts were recorded for this clonotype. The rearrangement uses TRBV12-3 or TRBV12-4 and TRBJ2-7; TRBD1 aligns across 7 bases. Unmatched junction bases numbered 10, after V lost 4 bases and J lost 1 base. The CDR3 spans 16 residues. CDR3 DNA sequence: TGTGCCAGCAGTTCCTCCCTCCGGGACAGATCCTACGAGCAGTACTTC. This translates into CASSSSLRDRSYEQYF.

The genes are TRBV20-1 and TRBJ2-1; 10 nucleotides line up with TRBD1. Unmatched junction bases numbered 9, after V lost 5 bases and J lost 5 bases. The CDR3 contains 15 residues. The germline gives CDR1 DFQATT, CDR2 SNEGSKA (reference sequence). CDR3 nucleotide sequence: TGCAGTGCTCATACCCCGGACAGGGGGAACAATGAGCAGTTCTTC. As protein: CSAHTPDRGNNEQFF.

The chain joins TRBV24-1 to TRBJ1-5; D ambiguous. In germline, CDR1 is KGHDR, CDR2 SFDVKD. This CDR3 has 14 residues. Trimming left V 5 bases short and J 3 bases short, with 10 bases between. The CDR3 loop reads CATSGEGFNQPQHF. CDR3 nucleotide sequence: TGTGCCACCAGTGGAGAGGGCTTCAATCAGCCCCAGCATTTT.

This clonotype was recorded at least ten times. V is TRBV5-6 and J is TRBJ1-2, with D uncertain. V was shortened by 2 bases and J by 0 bases, with 8 bases between the two germline ends. CDR3 length equals 14 residues. The germline V gene has CDR1 SGHDT and CDR2 YYEEEE. The CDR3 bases are TGTGCCAGCAGCTTTTACGGGTCTAACTATGGCTACACCTTC. This encodes CASSFYGSNYGYTF.

The sample holds a few counts of this clonotype. The chain links TRBV5-1 to TRBJ2-5; D is unresolved. CDR1 and CDR2 from the germline V gene are SGHRS and YFSETQ. The CDR3 sequence is 13 residues long. Trimming took off 1 base at V and 5 bases at J, with 9 bases between the two ends. The CDR3 sequence is CASSLNSLETQYF. The CDR3, as DNA: TGCGCCAGCAGCTTGAACAGCTTGGAGACCCAGTACTTC.

This chain uses TRBV9 with TRBJ2-7; D possibly corresponds to TRBD1 (5 bases). The germline V gene encodes CDR1 SGDLS and CDR2 YYNGEE. The V gene lost 5 bases and the J gene lost 3 bases, with 15 bases spanning the gap. The CDR3 is 14 residues long. CDR3 residues: CASSGHGDFYEQYF. The CDR3 nucleotides read TGTGCCAGCAGTGGACATGGGGATTTCTACGAGCAGTACTTC. Together with reference TRBV9 and TRBJ2-7, the CDR3 gives the full variable domain: DSGVTQTPKHLITATGQRVTLRCSPRSGDLSVYWYQQSLDQGLQFLIQYYNGEERAKGNILERFSAQQFPDLHSELNLSSLELGDSALYFCASSGHGDFYEQYFGPGTRLTVT.

The genes are TRBV24-1 and TRBJ2-1; D gene unclear. Per the germline V gene, CDR1 is KGHDR and CDR2 is SFDVKD. V lost 1 base and J lost 7, with 7 bases in between. This CDR3 region has 13 residues. CDR3 DNA: TGTGCCACCAGTGATTTTGACCCGAATGAGCAGTTCTTC. Amino acids: CATSDFDPNEQFF.

This clonotype was seen only a few times. The rearrangement joins TRBV7-9 to TRBJ2-5; D is possibly TRBD1 (5 bases). Trimming pared 3 bases from V and 5 bases from J, leaving 16 bases between. The CDR3 is made up of 15 amino acids. Germline values: CDR1 SEHNR, CDR2 FQNEAQ (reference sequence). CDR3 protein: CASSFRVGIRETQYF. As DNA, the CDR3 is TGTGCCAGCAGCTTCAGGGTTGGAATTCGGGAGACCCAGTACTTC. The full variable domain, in which reference TRBV7-9 and TRBJ2-5 provide the parts outside the CDR3, is DTGVSQNPRHKITKRGQNVTFRCDPISEHNRLYWYRQTLGQGPEFLTYFQNEAQLEKSRLLSDRFSAERPKGSFSTLEIQRTEQGDSAMYLCASSFRVGIRETQYFGPGTRLLVL.

The genes are TRBV5-1 and TRBJ2-7; 8 bases are a match to TRBD1. The CDR3 spans 16 residues. Germline CDR1 is SGHRS and CDR2 is YFSETQ. V was clipped by 2 bases and J by 6 bases; unmatched bases: 13. The CDR3 loop is CASSFGGTTGTGEQYF. The CDR3 DNA is TGCGCCAGCAGCTTCGGGGGCACGACAGGGACAGGCGAGCAGTACTTC.

The gene calls are TRBV11-1 and TRBJ2-2; no clear D. V lost 1 base and J 4 bases, leaving 7 bases between the germline ends. The germline V gene has CDR1 SGHAT and CDR2 FQDESV (reference sequence). The CDR3 has 14 amino acids. CDR3 protein: CASSLEGITGELFF. CDR3 in DNA: TGTGCCAGCAGCTTAGAAGGGATCACCGGGGAGCTGTTTTTT.

V usage is TRBV2 and J usage is TRBJ2-1; D is possibly TRBD1 (5 bases). The ends were cut back, 5 bases at V and 10 bases at J, with 9 bases in the middle. The CDR3 loop spans 11 amino acids. Germline V gene sequence: CDR1 SNHLY, CDR2 FYNNEI. The CDR3 DNA follows: TGTGCCAGCAGTCCTCGGACAGAGCAGTTCTTC. It specifies CASSPRTEQFF.

In this sample, this clonotype turned up a few times. J is TRBJ2-3 and V is TRBV5-1; 14 bases agree with TRBD2. The trim removed 5 bases at V and 4 bases at J, leaving 9 bases unmatched. Germline V gives CDR1 SGHRS, CDR2 YFSETQ. This CDR3 comprises 17 residues. This chain's CDR3 is CASSLGGTSGGPDTQYF. CDR3 nucleotides: TGCGCCAGCAGTCTCGGCGGGACTAGCGGGGGCCCAGATACGCAGTATTTT.

The genes are TRBV10-3 and TRBJ2-7, with TRBD2 identical over 15 bases. CDR3 length: 15 amino acids. J was trimmed by 3 bases and V by 6 bases; bases with no gene match: 3. CDR1 is ENHRY, CDR2 SYGVKD, per germline. CDR3 nucleotides: TGTGCCATCAGCCCGGGACTAGCGGGGGGCTACGAGCAGTACTTC. It yields the protein CAISPGLAGGYEQYF.

V is TRBV5-1 and J is TRBJ2-1; D possibly corresponds to TRBD2 (5 bases). CDR1 is SGHRS and CDR2 is YFSETQ in the germline V gene. V was shortened by 0 bases and J by 10 bases, with 8 bases between the two germline ends. The CDR3 contains 12 residues. The CDR3 sequence is CASSLGRLEQFF. CDR3 DNA: TGCGCCAGCAGCTTGGGGAGGTTAGAGCAGTTCTTC.

In its sample, this clonotype was seen many times. The chain is built from TRBV12-3 or TRBV12-4 and TRBJ2-3; 8 bases align to TRBD1. V was clipped by 6 bases and J by 3 bases; unmatched bases: 11. CDR3 length: 16 residues. For the CDR3, the DNA is TGTGCCAGCAGAAGCCCGGACAGGGCAAATACAGATACGCAGTATTTT. This translates into CASRSPDRANTDTQYF.

This clonotype was picked up a small number of times. The V and J genes are TRBV27 and TRBJ1-3; D is uncertain. Trimming took off 0 bases at V and 3 bases at J, with 6 bases between the two ends. Germline V gene lookup returns CDR1 MNHEY and CDR2 SMNVEV (reference sequence). The CDR3 contains 14 residues. In nucleotides, the CDR3 is TGTGCCAGCAGTTTATCTGTGGGTGGAAACACCATATATTTT. This gives the protein CASSLSVGGNTIYF.

A word on this clonotype: The germline gene is not matched at one end of the junction; a read error may be the cause. The CDR3 bases are TGTGCCAGCAGCTCCCCGAGTGGTCCCGCACCCCTCAATGAGCAGTGCTTC. Protein product: CASSSPSGPAPLNEQCF. The chain links TRBV7-9 to TRBJ2-1, with D hard to call. CDR1 and CDR2 (germline): SEHNR, FQNEAQ (reference sequence). The CDR3 sequence is 17 residues long.

Ten or more counts support this clonotype. The chain employs TRBV7-9 and TRBJ2-4; 10 positions agree with TRBD2. CDR3 length: 16 residues. With 5 bases clipped from V and 7 bases from J, the junction kept 11 bases outside the gene matches. CDR1 and CDR2 from the germline V gene are SEHNR and FQNEAQ (reference sequence). CDR3 sequence reads: CASSGLAGARRNIQYF. The CDR3 nucleotides read TGTGCCAGCAGCGGGCTAGCGGGAGCCCGACGGAACATTCAGTACTTC.

The chain employs TRBV28 and TRBJ2-5, with 7 bases aligning to TRBD1. Germline trimming cut 6 bases from V and 5 bases from J; bases unmatched to any gene: 9. CDR1 is MDHEN and CDR2 is SYDVKM in the germline V gene. The CDR3 has 14 residues. CDR3 coding DNA: TGTGCCAGCAGCGTCGGGACAGCAGGGGAGACCCAGTACTTC. As protein: CASSVGTAGETQYF.